What follows are 22 T cell receptor beta chains derived from one specimen sequenced in a study of brain T cells in children with intractable seizures. Using immunoSEQ multiplex PCR, the repertoire was profiled, and TCRdb retains in-frame clones only, with some absent. The sample comprises tens of thousands of clones, roughly 91% of which are singletons, and over 1.5% rests with the top ten. The sample was peripheral blood, taken at surgery. These receptors came from a boy younger than two with tuberous sclerosis and intractable seizures.

This sequence joins TRBV11-2 and TRBJ2-5, with TRBD2 identical over 12 bases. From germline, CDR1 is SGHAT and CDR2 FQNNGV. V shed 5 bases and J 0 bases; nucleotides not matched to a gene: 10. The CDR3 runs to 18 residues. In DNA, the CDR3 is TGTGCCAGCAGCCAATTCCTCGGACTAGCGGGGAACCAAGAGACCCAGTACTTC. Translation gives CASSQFLGLAGNQETQYF.

The chain is built from TRBV7-2 and TRBJ2-7; possibly TRBD1 or TRBD2 for D (5 bases each). The V and J ends lost 2 bases and 2 bases respectively, with 10 bases between them. CDR1 is SGHTA, CDR2 FQGNSA, per germline. The CDR3 is made up of 14 amino acids. The CDR3: CASSLWDGAYEQYF. The CDR3 DNA follows: TGTGCCAGCAGCTTATGGGACGGTGCCTACGAGCAGTACTTC.

The V and J genes are TRBV28 and TRBJ2-7; maybe TRBD1 (6 bases). The V end was cut by 6 bases, the J end by 0 bases, with 21 bases between. The CDR3 is made up of 17 amino acids. Germline V gene lookup returns CDR1 MDHEN and CDR2 SYDVKM. The CDR3 bases are TGTGCCAGCAGAAGGATCAGGACAGCCTTAAGCTCCTACGAGCAGTACTTC. Its translation is CASRRIRTALSSYEQYF.

The rearrangement links TRBV7-2 to TRBJ2-7; perhaps TRBD2 as D (6 bases). Between the trimmed V and J ends, which lost 9 bases and 0 bases, there was a span of 15 bases. CDR1 is SGHTA, CDR2 FQGNSA, per germline. This CDR3 has 14 amino acids. The CDR3 region has the DNA TGTGCCAGTCTGCGGTTAGCGGACTCCTACGAGCAGTACTTC. It encodes CASLRLADSYEQYF.

This clone was detected only once. The chain recombines TRBV24-1 with TRBJ1-2, with D possibly TRBD1 on 5 matching bases. V dropped 1 base and J dropped 7 bases, with 9 bases sitting between them. CDR1 is KGHDR and CDR2 is SFDVKD in the germline V gene. The CDR3 has 13 amino acids. CDR3 sequence: CATSDLFGGGYTF. CDR3 bases: TGTGCCACCAGTGATTTATTCGGGGGTGGCTACACCTTC.

This clone was seen a handful of times. The rearrangement joins TRBV30 to TRBJ1-5, with a tentative D call TRBD1 (5 bases). This CDR3 contains 14 residues. The germline gives CDR1 GTSNPN, CDR2 SVGIG (reference sequence). V shed 0 bases and J shed 3 bases, with 9 bases lying between them. CDR3 protein: CAWSVPGTNQPQHF. CDR3 sequence (DNA): TGTGCCTGGAGTGTACCGGGGACCAATCAGCCCCAGCATTTT.

About this clone itself: The sample holds other DNA sequences that translate to the same CDR3. V is TRBV12-3 or TRBV12-4 and J is TRBJ2-3; perhaps TRBD1 as D (5 bases). There are 13 residues in the CDR3. Trimming cost V 2 bases and J 6 bases, with 9 bases left between them. Here the CDR3 reads CASSLRGTDTQYF. CDR3 bases: TGTGCCAGCAGTTTAAGGGGTACGGATACGCAGTATTTT.

The gene calls are TRBV15 and TRBJ1-1; D call uncertain. V lost 2 bases and J 3 bases, leaving 1 base between the germline ends. Germline V CDR1 and CDR2: LNHNV, YYDKDF (reference sequence). This CDR3 is 11 amino acids long. CDR3 amino acids: CATSRYTEAFF. CDR3 nucleotides: TGTGCCACCAGCAGATACACTGAAGCTTTCTTT.

The chain carries TRBV10-3 and TRBJ2-7; D gene unclear. Trimming cost V 5 bases and J 3 bases, with 8 bases left between them. Looked up from germline, CDR1 is ENHRY and CDR2 is SYGVKD. The CDR3 runs to 12 residues. CDR3 amino acids: CAISRSFYEQYF. The DNA for the CDR3 is TGTGCCATCAGTCGGAGTTTCTACGAGCAGTACTTC.

The chain couples TRBV3-1 (or the pseudogene TRBV3-2) to TRBJ2-7, with 7 bases lining up with TRBD2. Germline V gives CDR1 LGHDT, CDR2 YNNKEL (reference sequence). Losses at the gene ends were 5 bases for V and 0 bases for J; bases not matched to a gene: 7. CDR3 length: 15 amino acids. The CDR3 nucleotides read TGTGCCAGCAGCGGATTTAGCGGGCCCTCCTACGAGCAGTACTTC. It specifies CASSGFSGPSYEQYF.

This sequence joins TRBV12-5 and TRBJ1-1, with unresolved D. The CDR3 length is 12 residues. Germline V gives CDR1 LGHNT, CDR2 FRNRAP. V lost 3 bases to trimming and J lost 6 bases, with 8 bases between them. This CDR3 is CASGLYGSEAFF. The DNA of the CDR3 is TGTGCTAGTGGTTTATATGGCTCTGAAGCTTTCTTT. The variable domain in full, completed from reference TRBV12-5 and TRBJ1-1, reads DARVTQTPRHKVTEMGQEVTMRCQPILGHNTVFWYRQTMMQGLELLAYFRNRAPLDDSGMPKDRFSAEMPDATLATLKIQPSEPRDSAVYFCASGLYGSEAFFGQGTRLTVV.

The chain uses TRBV28 and TRBJ1-1; unclear D gene. The CDR3 runs to 14 residues. Germline CDR1 MDHEN, CDR2 SYDVKM. V shed 7 bases and J shed 1 base, with 13 bases lying between them. CDR3 sequence reads: CASTWSGSNTEAFF. In nucleotides, the CDR3 is TGTGCCAGCACCTGGTCAGGTTCGAACACTGAAGCTTTCTTT.

The rearrangement joins TRBV10-3 to TRBJ2-3; 9 nucleotides align to TRBD2. The CDR3 spans 17 residues. The junction had 8 bases not matched to a gene; V was cut back by 0 bases and J by 4 bases. The V gene's germline CDR1 is ENHRY and CDR2 SYGVKD. The CDR3 is CAISESIAGVKPDTQYF. The CDR3 nucleotides are TGTGCCATCAGTGAGTCAATAGCGGGGGTGAAGCCAGATACGCAGTATTTT.

The gene calls are TRBV27 and TRBJ2-1, with unresolved D. The CDR3 has 13 amino acids. Germline-derived CDR1 and CDR2 are MNHEY and SMNVEV (reference sequence). V gave up 4 bases and J gave up 7 bases, with 11 bases separating them. The DNA of the CDR3 is TGTGCCAGCAGTTCCCTTACTTGGAATGAGCAGTTCTTC. Translating it yields CASSSLTWNEQFF.

V and J are TRBV19 and TRBJ2-1; D gene uncertain. CDR1 and CDR2 from the germline V gene are LNHDA and SQIVND (reference sequence). The ends were cut back, 8 bases at V and 9 bases at J, with 11 bases in the middle. The CDR3 is 11 residues long. The CDR3 DNA is TGTGCCAGTTCAAGGGTCCCTGAGCAGTTCTTC. Translating gives CASSRVPEQFF.

This sequence joins TRBV6-5 and TRBJ1-2; D possibly corresponds to TRBD1 (5 bases). Germline CDR1 reads MNHEY; CDR2 reads SVGAGI. V shed 4 bases and J shed 4 bases, with 13 bases lying between them. CDR3 length: 14 amino acids. CDR3 sequence reads: CASSWAQESYGYTF. The CDR3 DNA reads TGTGCCAGCAGTTGGGCACAGGAATCCTATGGCTACACCTTC.

This chain uses TRBV30 with TRBJ2-3, with 9 bases matching TRBD2. The CDR3 sequence is 15 residues long. The germline V gene has CDR1 GTSNPN and CDR2 SVGIG (reference sequence). J lost 5 bases, V lost 2 bases, and 8 bases had no gene match. The CDR3 here is CAWSWVAGVGDTQYF. CDR3 coding DNA: TGTGCCTGGAGTTGGGTAGCGGGAGTTGGAGATACGCAGTATTTT.

The V gene is TRBV5-8, the J gene TRBJ1-6; tentatively, D is TRBD1 (6 bases). The CDR3 has 15 amino acids. From germline, CDR1 is SGHTS and CDR2 YDEGEE. The V gene lost 7 bases and the J gene lost 7 bases, with 18 bases spanning the gap. CDR3 DNA: TGTGCCAGCGGGGGCCAGGACCGTCGGAATTCACCCCTCCACTTT. Translating it yields CASGGQDRRNSPLHF.

This chain links TRBV30 with TRBJ1-1; 9 bases agree with TRBD1. The germline V gene encodes CDR1 GTSNPN and CDR2 SVGIG (reference sequence). The CDR3 spans 13 residues. V lost 2 bases, J lost 6 bases, and 4 bases stayed unmatched. This CDR3 reads CAWSNTGGSEAFF. The DNA for the CDR3 is TGTGCCTGGAGTAACACAGGGGGCTCTGAAGCTTTCTTT.

The chain links TRBV12-3 or TRBV12-4 to TRBJ1-1, with D uncertain. V lost 7 bases to trimming and J lost 6 bases, with 12 bases between them. The CDR3 covers 12 residues. The CDR3 DNA reads as TGTGCCAGCAACGGAGGAAGGGCTGAAGCTTTCTTT. It translates to CASNGGRAEAFF.

This chain connects TRBV7-8 to TRBJ2-1; the match to TRBD2 covers 9 bases. The germline CDR1 and CDR2 sequences are SGHVS and FQNEAQ. V lost 5 bases and J lost 7; bases outside the gene matches: 15. This CDR3 comprises 17 residues. CDR3 sequence reads: CASSLRLAAWEGNEQFF. CDR3 DNA: TGTGCCAGCAGCCTAAGACTAGCGGCCTGGGAGGGAAATGAGCAGTTCTTC.

V usage is TRBV7-8 and J usage is TRBJ2-5; 11 bases match TRBD2. V gave up 4 bases and J gave up 5 bases; unmatched junction bases: 6. This CDR3 region has 15 residues. Germline V CDR1 and CDR2: SGHVS, FQNEAQ. The CDR3 DNA reads TGTGCCAGCAGCTCAACTAGCGGGAGTAGGGAGACCCAGTACTTC. This sequence encodes CASSSTSGSRETQYF.